Each of the 4 T cell receptor beta chains below was sequenced from the same sample in a study of blood T cell repertoires in COVID-19. TCRdb keeps only in-frame clones here, not all; method: immunoSEQ multiplex PCR. Counted here are 150,000 or so clones, around 86% occurring once; the ten biggest clones make up over 0.85%. Sample: peripheral blood. The receptors originated from a man between 18 and 35 years old with acute or convalescent COVID-19.

The J gene is TRBJ2-1, the V gene TRBV5-4; 10 positions match TRBD2. The V and J ends lost 3 bases and 4 bases, in that order; junction bases with no gene match: 10. Germline V gene sequence: CDR1 SGHNT, CDR2 YYREEE (reference sequence). The CDR3 spans 17 residues. The CDR3 loop is CASSSGLQRGGYNEQFF. The CDR3 DNA follows: TGTGCCAGCAGCTCGGGACTTCAGCGGGGGGGTTACAATGAGCAGTTCTTC.

The chain joins TRBV6-6 to TRBJ1-3; 7 bases match TRBD1. The CDR3 is made up of 16 amino acids. CDR1 is MNHNY and CDR2 is SVGAGI in the germline V gene (reference sequence). V was pared by 2 bases and J by 6 bases, with 10 bases of the junction left unmatched. This CDR3 reads CASSYEDRLSENTIYF. Written as DNA, the CDR3 is TGTGCCAGCAGTTACGAGGACAGGCTTTCGGAAAACACCATATATTTT.

The V gene is TRBV6-5, the J gene TRBJ1-5; D ambiguous. The CDR3 extends over 15 amino acids. V lost 5 bases, J lost 2 bases, and 13 bases lay in between. Germline CDR1 is MNHEY and CDR2 is SVGAGI. The CDR3 DNA sequence: TGTGCCAGCAGTCGACTAGGACGGGGCAATCAGCCCCAGCATTTT. As protein: CASSRLGRGNQPQHF.

The genes are TRBV24-1 and TRBJ2-2; 7 bases agree with TRBD1. CDR3 size: 15 residues. Per the germline V gene, CDR1 is KGHDR and CDR2 is SFDVKD. After removal of 5 bases from V and 5 bases from J, the junction contained 7 bases not matched to a gene. The CDR3 is CATSGYRGGTGELFF. The CDR3 DNA follows: TGTGCCACCAGTGGCTACAGGGGTGGGACCGGGGAGCTGTTTTTT.